The 11 T cell receptor beta chains below were found in one sample sequenced in a study of Tregs in tolerant kidney transplant recipients (dated 2019 in TCRdb). Antigen specificity for these receptors is unknown. The library was obtained by the immunoSEQ multiplex PCR assay. This immuneACCESS table, as held by TCRdb, lists in-frame sequences with V and J called but not all clones. Of the missing ones, under half trace to an unresolved V gene in checked studies; the others have no known cause. Here the sample has around 2,700 clones; roughly 40% occur a single time. Roughly 7.1% of the sample belongs to the ten largest clones. Sequenced sample: Tregs from blood grown in culture. These receptors were taken from a human donor in good health.

The chain couples TRBV7-8 to TRBJ1-6, with a possible D match to TRBD1 (5 bases). Germline CDR1 reads SGHVS; CDR2 reads FQNEAQ. The CDR3 is 15 residues long. Trimming cost V 5 bases and J 3 bases, with 11 bases left between them. CDR3 in DNA: TGTGCCAGCAGCGCCCGACAGAGCTATAATTCACCCCTCCACTTT. This sequence encodes CASSARQSYNSPLHF.

The chain employs TRBV7-3 and TRBJ1-1; the D is unclear. This CDR3 comprises 15 residues. V was clipped by 4 bases and J by 3 bases, with 15 bases between them. Germline assignment: CDR1 SGHTA and CDR2 FQGTGA. CDR3 coding DNA: TGTGCCAGCAGCTCCCTCTCCGGCGCTGACACTGAAGCTTTCTTT. Protein: CASSSLSGADTEAFF.

The chain employs TRBV18 and TRBJ2-2; TRBD1 is a possible D gene (5 bases). This CDR3 spans 15 amino acids. CDR1 KGHSH and CDR2 LQKENI come from the germline V gene. V lost 4 bases, J lost 1 base, and 10 bases lay in between. The CDR3 reads CASSLDRKNTGELFF. CDR3 nucleotides: TGTGCCAGCTCACTCGACAGAAAGAACACCGGGGAGCTGTTTTTT.

This clone was seen only a few times. This sequence joins TRBV19 and TRBJ2-2, with D tentatively TRBD1 (5 bases). The CDR3 has 16 amino acids. CDR1 LNHDA and CDR2 SQIVND come from the germline V gene (reference sequence). V was clipped by 2 bases and J by 7 bases, with 17 bases between them. CDR3 sequence (DNA): TGTGCCAGTAGTATATTTAGGGGTCGGATTGGCGGGGAGCTGTTTTTT. Translated, it gives CASSIFRGRIGGELFF.

The genes are TRBV6-5 and TRBJ2-6; D is unclear. The V gene's germline CDR1 is MNHEY and CDR2 SVGAGI. This CDR3 has 14 residues. V shed 10 bases and J shed 4 bases, with 14 bases lying between them. In nucleotides, the CDR3 is TGTGCCACCCGGCTGGATCTCGGGGCCAACGTCCTGACTTTC. Translated: CATRLDLGANVLTF.

This clone turned up a few times. The gene calls are TRBV29-1 and TRBJ1-1; 9 bases line up with TRBD1. CDR3 length: 14 residues. The germline V gene has CDR1 SQVTM and CDR2 ANQGSEA. V trimming: 7 bases; J trimming: 2 bases; junction bases outside the gene matches: 8. The CDR3 reads CSARTGVRNTEAFF. Here the CDR3 DNA reads TGCAGCGCTCGGACAGGGGTCAGAAACACTGAAGCTTTCTTT.

The chain has TRBV11-1 and TRBJ2-1; 9 positions match TRBD2. CDR3 length equals 16 residues. J lost 0 bases, V lost 4 bases, and 4 bases had no gene match. The germline gives CDR1 SGHAT, CDR2 FQDESV (reference sequence). The CDR3 region is CASSSTSGSSYNEQFF. The CDR3 coding sequence is TGTGCCAGCAGCTCGACTAGCGGAAGCTCCTACAATGAGCAGTTCTTC.

V usage is TRBV10-3 and J usage is TRBJ1-1; possible D gene TRBD1, 5 bases. V shed 2 bases and J shed 2 bases, with 12 bases lying between them. The germline CDR1 and CDR2 sequences are ENHRY and SYGVKD. The CDR3 consists of 15 residues. The CDR3, as DNA: TGTGCCATCAGTGAGACAGGACACAGAAACACTGAAGCTTTCTTT. Translated, it gives CAISETGHRNTEAFF.

This clone was seen only once. The chain is built from TRBV5-4 and TRBJ2-7; D gene uncertain. This CDR3 comprises 14 residues. Germline CDR1 is SGHNT and CDR2 is YYREEE (reference sequence). The ends were cut back, 0 bases at V and 3 bases at J, with 10 bases in the middle. This CDR3 is CASSLAPYYYEQYF. The CDR3 DNA follows: TGTGCCAGCAGCTTGGCCCCCTATTACTACGAGCAGTACTTC.

J is TRBJ2-6 and V is TRBV2; 11 positions agree with TRBD1. The CDR3 totals 18 residues. The V gene end was trimmed by 6 bases and the J gene end by 0 bases; junction bases not matched to a gene: 7. Germline CDR1 is SNHLY and CDR2 is FYNNEI. The DNA for the CDR3 is TGTGCCAGCAGCCCTACCGGGACAGGGGGCTCTGGGGCCAACGTCCTGACTTTC. Protein sequence: CASSPTGTGGSGANVLTF.

The rearrangement joins TRBV5-1 to TRBJ2-1, with 13 bases matching TRBD2. This CDR3 is 16 amino acids long. V shed 2 bases, J shed 6 bases, and the junction held 5 bases outside the gene matches. In germline, CDR1 is SGHRS, CDR2 YFSETQ. CDR3 sequence (DNA): TGCGCCAGCAGCTTACTAGCGGGAGGGCCGCGCAATGAGCAGTTCTTC. Amino acids: CASSLLAGGPRNEQFF.